The 14 T cell receptor beta chains below were found in one sample sequenced in a study of T-cell memory formation after mild COVID-19. TCRdb itself ran the 5' RACE reads through MiXCR, one entry per CDR3 protein. The sample yields roughly 340,000 distinct CDR3 sequences, 15% to 20% seen once. Sequencing was done on a sample of PBMCs or a T cell subset sorted from them (not recorded which). These receptors were taken from a man aged 18 to 29 who had mild COVID-19 (a few samples of this study predate the infection). Cell type and time point are not known.

This clonotype was detected a few times. The rearrangement uses TRBV18 and TRBJ1-1, with 10 bases identical to TRBD1. V shed 4 bases and J 5 bases; nucleotides not matched to a gene: 7. Germline assignment: CDR1 KGHSH and CDR2 LQKENI. The CDR3 runs to 15 residues. CDR3 coding DNA: TGTGCCAGCTCACTTCGGACAGGGGGTTGGACTGAAGCTTTCTTT. Its translation: CASSLRTGGWTEAFF.

The chain couples TRBV6-5 to TRBJ2-2; tentative D call: TRBD2 (5 bases). The V and J ends lost 7 bases and 1 base respectively, with 16 bases between them. CDR3 length: 16 amino acids. From germline, CDR1 is MNHEY and CDR2 SVGAGI. The CDR3 nucleotides are TGTGCCAGCAATCCCGCGAGGGCGGGGAACACCGGGGAGCTGTTTTTT. The encoded protein is CASNPARAGNTGELFF.

The table lists this clonotype with many counts. The chain employs TRBV5-4 and TRBJ2-1, with a weak D call TRBD1 (5 bases). V dropped 3 bases and J dropped 6 bases, with 13 bases sitting between them. The V gene's germline CDR1 is SGHNT and CDR2 YYREEE (reference sequence). The CDR3 loop spans 14 amino acids. The CDR3 region has the DNA TGTGCCAGCAGCTACGGACCAGGGATCAATGAGCAGTTCTTC. Its translation: CASSYGPGINEQFF. Filled out from reference TRBV5-4 and TRBJ2-1, the complete variable domain reads ETGVTQSPTHLIKTRGQQVTLRCSSQSGHNTVSWYQQALGQGPQFIFQYYREEENGRGNFPPRFSGLQFPNYSSELNVNALELDDSALYLCASSYGPGINEQFFGPGTRLTVL.

The chain employs TRBV4-1 and TRBJ2-2; possible D gene TRBD2, 6 bases. CDR1 MGHRA and CDR2 YSYEKL come from the germline V gene. V lost 3 bases to trimming and J lost 7 bases, with 21 bases between them. This CDR3 region has 17 residues. CDR3 sequence: CASSHRADSGVYGELFF. The CDR3 region has the DNA TGCGCCAGCAGCCATAGGGCCGACTCGGGGGTCTACGGGGAGCTGTTTTTT.

This clonotype was counted between two and nine times. The rearrangement uses TRBV4-2 and TRBJ1-3; D possibly corresponds to TRBD1 (5 bases). The germline gives CDR1 LGHNA, CDR2 YNFKEQ. Trimming removed 5 bases from V and 0 bases from J, with 8 bases in between. This CDR3 spans 14 amino acids. As DNA, the CDR3 is TGTGCCAGCAGCGGGGCAGGCTCTGGAAACACCATATATTTT. This encodes CASSGAGSGNTIYF.

This clonotype was counted once. This chain joins TRBV2 and TRBJ2-7, with 7 bases identical to TRBD1. The V gene's germline CDR1 is SNHLY and CDR2 FYNNEI. The CDR3 loop spans 16 amino acids. The junction had 11 bases not matched to a gene; V was cut back by 6 bases and J by 0 bases. The CDR3 coding sequence is TGTGCCAGCAGACGGGACAGCCTCTATAGCTCCTACGAGCAGTACGTC. Residues: CASRRDSLYSSYEQYV.

In DNA, the CDR3 is TGTGCCAGCAGTGACAGGGGGCCGCGGCCTTTCTTT. Translated: CASSDRGPRPFF. The rearrangement links TRBV12-3 or TRBV12-4 to TRBJ1-1, with 10 bases fitting TRBD1. The V gene end was trimmed by 5 bases and the J gene end by 12 bases; junction bases not matched to a gene: 6. The CDR3 covers 12 residues.

The rearrangement joins TRBV6-2 or TRBV6-3 to TRBJ2-1, with 11 bases fitting TRBD1. This CDR3 comprises 13 residues. Germline V lookup: CDR1 MNHEY, CDR2 SVGEGT. V gave up 8 bases and J gave up 7 bases; unmatched junction bases: 4. CDR3: CASRGQGANEQFF. The DNA of the CDR3 is TGTGCCAGCCGCGGACAGGGGGCAAATGAGCAGTTCTTC.

V usage is TRBV7-2 and J usage is TRBJ2-5; TRBD2 agrees at 11 bases. V was pared by 1 base and J by 5 bases, with 9 bases of the junction left unmatched. The germline CDR1 and CDR2 sequences are SGHTA and FQGNSA. The CDR3 is 17 amino acids. CDR3 residues: CASSLGWASGGLETQYF. Here the CDR3 DNA reads TGTGCCAGCAGCTTAGGCTGGGCTAGCGGGGGGTTGGAGACCCAGTACTTC.

This clonotype came up a few times. V gene TRBV20-1 combines with J gene TRBJ2-5; TRBD1 agrees at 7 bases. CDR1 is DFQATT, CDR2 SNEGSKA, per germline (reference sequence). The CDR3 has 14 amino acids. DNA of the CDR3: TGCAGCCCACCCGGTCTAGGGGGCGGGGAGACCCAGTACTTC. This sequence encodes CSPPGLGGGETQYF.

This clonotype has more than one count but fewer than ten. V gene TRBV24-1 combines with J gene TRBJ2-7, with D perhaps TRBD1 or TRBD2 (5 bases each). Germline lookup yields CDR1 KGHDR and CDR2 SFDVKD. CDR3 length: 13 amino acids. Trimming pared 9 bases from V and 0 bases from J, leaving 11 bases between. CDR3: CATFPGSSYEQYV. CDR3 in DNA: TGTGCCACCTTCCCAGGGAGCTCCTACGAGCAGTACGTC.

This chain joins TRBV20-1 and TRBJ1-1; D gene uncertain. The CDR3 extends over 11 amino acids. The germline V gene encodes CDR1 DFQATT and CDR2 SNEGSKA (reference sequence). The V and J ends lost 4 bases and 8 bases respectively, with 11 bases between them. Written as DNA, the CDR3 is TGCAGTGCTAAGGACCACCTGGAAGCTTTCTTT. Residues: CSAKDHLEAFF.

This clonotype was seen only a few times. The CDR3 DNA follows: TGTGCCAGTAGCAACCCCCTAGCGGGGTACACAGATACGCAGTATTTT. It translates to CASSNPLAGYTDTQYF. The chain links TRBV19 to TRBJ2-3; 9 positions match TRBD2. CDR1 LNHDA and CDR2 SQIVND come from the germline V gene (reference sequence). The CDR3 runs 16 residues. V was pared by 6 bases and J by 2 bases, with 9 bases of the junction left unmatched.

A single count supports this clonotype. The genes are TRBV7-2 and TRBJ2-5, with 7 bases aligning to TRBD1. The germline gives CDR1 SGHTA, CDR2 FQGNSA. J gave up 5 bases and V 3 bases, and 3 bases lay outside the gene matches. This CDR3 is built from 13 residues. CDR3 region: CASSFSRGETQYF. The CDR3 nucleotides read TGTGCCAGCAGCTTTAGCAGGGGGGAGACCCAGTACTTC.